This entry concerns a single T cell receptor (beta chain). This entry belongs to a study of blood T cell repertoires in COVID-19. Background on the study: Acute-phase and convalescent COVID-19 samples originated in the United States, Italy and Spain.

With 5 bases clipped from V and 5 bases from J, the junction kept 19 bases outside the gene matches. The CDR3 extends over 19 amino acids. The germline V gene has CDR1 SGHVS and CDR2 FQNEAQ. In the original analysis: Reference gene primers were amplified, and this amplification served to estimate nucleated cell counts. Generated by immunoSEQ multiplex PCR, the TCRdb table keeps only in-frame clones and is missing some. The V and J calls and clone size are taken from that table; D and trimming were inferred from the DNA. The data show fewer than 200,000 clones, more than 85% seen once. J is TRBJ2-3 and V is TRBV7-8; 10 positions agree with TRBD2. Sequencing was done on a sample of peripheral blood. The receptor's source is a woman of 80 years or more with COVID-19, enrolled during active disease. The CDR3 nucleotides read TGTGCCAGCAGCACCCGACTCTGGGGTAGCGGGAGGCCTAAAGATACGCAGTATTTT. It specifies CASSTRLWGSGRPKDTQYF.